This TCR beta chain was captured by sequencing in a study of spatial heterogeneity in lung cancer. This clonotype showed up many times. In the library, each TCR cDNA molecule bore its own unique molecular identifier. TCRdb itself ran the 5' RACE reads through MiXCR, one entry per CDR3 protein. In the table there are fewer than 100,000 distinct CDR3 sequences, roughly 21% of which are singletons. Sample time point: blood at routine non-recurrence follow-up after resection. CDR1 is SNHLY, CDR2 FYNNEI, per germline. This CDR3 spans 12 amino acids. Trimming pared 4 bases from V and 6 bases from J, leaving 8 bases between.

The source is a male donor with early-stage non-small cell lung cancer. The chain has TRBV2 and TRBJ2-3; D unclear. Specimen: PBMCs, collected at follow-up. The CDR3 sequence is CASSVLQDTQYF. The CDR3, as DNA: TGTGCCAGCAGTGTACTGCAGGATACGCAGTATTTT.